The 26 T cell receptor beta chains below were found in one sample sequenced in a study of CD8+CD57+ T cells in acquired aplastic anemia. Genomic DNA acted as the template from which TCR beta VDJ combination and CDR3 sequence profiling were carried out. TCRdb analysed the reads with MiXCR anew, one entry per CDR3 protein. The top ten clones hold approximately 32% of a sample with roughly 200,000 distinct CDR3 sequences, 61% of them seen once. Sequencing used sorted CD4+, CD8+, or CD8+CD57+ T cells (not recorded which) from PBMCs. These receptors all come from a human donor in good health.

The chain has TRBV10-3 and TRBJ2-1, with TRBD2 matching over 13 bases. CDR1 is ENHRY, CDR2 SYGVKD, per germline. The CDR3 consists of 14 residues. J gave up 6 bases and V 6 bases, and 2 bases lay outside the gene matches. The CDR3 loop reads CAIRGLAGPNEQFF. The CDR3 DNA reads TGTGCCATCAGGGGACTAGCGGGGCCCAATGAGCAGTTCTTC.

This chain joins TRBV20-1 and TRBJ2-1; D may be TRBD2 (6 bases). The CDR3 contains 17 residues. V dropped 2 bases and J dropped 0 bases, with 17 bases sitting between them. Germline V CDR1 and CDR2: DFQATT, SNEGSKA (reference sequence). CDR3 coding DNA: TGCAGTGCTAGATCCCCTACTAGCTACAGCTCCTACAATGAGCAGTTCTTC. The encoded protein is CSARSPTSYSSYNEQFF.

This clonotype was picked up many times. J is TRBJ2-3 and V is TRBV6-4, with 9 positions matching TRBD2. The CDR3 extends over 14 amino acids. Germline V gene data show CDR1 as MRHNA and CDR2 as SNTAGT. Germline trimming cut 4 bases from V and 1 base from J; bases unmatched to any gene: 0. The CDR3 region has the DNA TGTGCCAGCAGTGGGACTAGCGGCACAGATACGCAGTATTTT. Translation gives CASSGTSGTDTQYF.

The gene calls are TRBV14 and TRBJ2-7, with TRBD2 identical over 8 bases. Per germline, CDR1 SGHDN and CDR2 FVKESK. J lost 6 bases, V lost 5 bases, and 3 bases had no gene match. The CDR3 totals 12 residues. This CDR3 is CASSTGGGEQYF. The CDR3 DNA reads TGTGCCAGCAGCACGGGAGGGGGCGAGCAGTACTTC.

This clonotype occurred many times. CDR3 bases: TGTGCCAGTAGTTGGGGTACCAGGGGCGACCAGTACTTC. Protein: CASSWGTRGDQYF. The chain joins TRBV19 to TRBJ2-5; D possibly corresponds to TRBD1 (6 bases). In germline, CDR1 is LNHDA, CDR2 SQIVND (reference sequence). V was trimmed by 5 bases and J by 10 bases, leaving 17 bases between them. The length of the CDR3 is 13 residues.

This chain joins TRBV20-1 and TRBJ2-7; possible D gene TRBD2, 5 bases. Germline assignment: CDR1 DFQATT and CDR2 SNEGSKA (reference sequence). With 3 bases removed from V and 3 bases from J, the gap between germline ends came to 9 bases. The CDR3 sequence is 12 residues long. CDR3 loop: CSARAGIYEQYF. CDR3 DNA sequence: TGCAGTGCTAGGGCCGGGATCTACGAGCAGTACTTC.

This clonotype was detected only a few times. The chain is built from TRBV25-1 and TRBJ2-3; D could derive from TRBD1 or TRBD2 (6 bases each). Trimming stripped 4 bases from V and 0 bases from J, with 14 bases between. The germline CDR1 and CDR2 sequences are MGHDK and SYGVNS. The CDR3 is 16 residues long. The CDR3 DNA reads TGTGCCAGCAGTGTGACAGGTCGGGGGAGCACAGATACGCAGTATTTT. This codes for CASSVTGRGSTDTQYF.

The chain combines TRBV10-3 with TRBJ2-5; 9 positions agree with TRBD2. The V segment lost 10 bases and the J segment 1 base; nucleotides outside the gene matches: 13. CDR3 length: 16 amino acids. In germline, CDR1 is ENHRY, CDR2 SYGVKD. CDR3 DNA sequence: TGTGCCACCTCAAACGGCGGGGGGGCGGTCCAAGAGACCCAGTACTTC. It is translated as CATSNGGGAVQETQYF.

CDR3 in amino acids: CATSLSGTGHDEQYF. Here the CDR3 DNA reads TGTGCCACCAGTCTCTCCGGGACAGGGCACGACGAGCAGTACTTC. The chain is built from TRBV24-1 and TRBJ2-7; TRBD1 aligns across 9 bases. Trimming at V came to 6 bases and at J to 5 bases, leaving 10 bases not matched to a gene. The CDR3 contains 15 residues. CDR1 is KGHDR, CDR2 SFDVKD, per germline.

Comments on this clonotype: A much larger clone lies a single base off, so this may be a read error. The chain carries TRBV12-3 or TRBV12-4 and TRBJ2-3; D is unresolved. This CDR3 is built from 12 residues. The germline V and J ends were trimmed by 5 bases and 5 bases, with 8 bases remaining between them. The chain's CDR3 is CASSLPGDTQYF. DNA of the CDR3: TGTGCCAGCAGTCTCCCGGGAGATACGCAGTATTTT.

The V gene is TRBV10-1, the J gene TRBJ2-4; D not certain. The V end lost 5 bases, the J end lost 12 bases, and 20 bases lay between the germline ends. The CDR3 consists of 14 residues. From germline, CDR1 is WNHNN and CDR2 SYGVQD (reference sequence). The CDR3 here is CASSTGRSKGTQYF. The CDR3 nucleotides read TGCGCCAGCAGTACCGGAAGAAGCAAGGGCACTCAGTACTTC.

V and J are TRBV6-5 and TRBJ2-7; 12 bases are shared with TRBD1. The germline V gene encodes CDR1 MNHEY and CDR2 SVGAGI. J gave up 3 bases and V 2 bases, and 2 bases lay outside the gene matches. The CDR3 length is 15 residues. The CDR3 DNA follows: TGTGCCAGCAGTTACGGGACAGGGGGCTTCTACGAGCAGTACTTC. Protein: CASSYGTGGFYEQYF.

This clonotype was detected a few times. CDR3 in DNA: TGTGCCAGCAGTGAACAGGGCGGTAAAGAGACCCAGTACTTC. Translated, it gives CASSEQGGKETQYF. The chain carries TRBV2 and TRBJ2-5; D may be TRBD1 (5 bases). Trimming removed 2 bases from V and 3 bases from J, with 10 bases in between. The CDR3 is made up of 14 amino acids. Germline-derived CDR1 and CDR2 are SNHLY and FYNNEI. The whole variable domain, filled in from reference TRBV2 and TRBJ2-5, reads EPEVTQTPSHQVTQMGQEVILRCVPISNHLYFYWYRQILGQKVEFLVSFYNNEISEKSEIFDDQFSVERPDGSNFTLKIRSTKLEDSAMYFCASSEQGGKETQYFGPGTRLLVL.

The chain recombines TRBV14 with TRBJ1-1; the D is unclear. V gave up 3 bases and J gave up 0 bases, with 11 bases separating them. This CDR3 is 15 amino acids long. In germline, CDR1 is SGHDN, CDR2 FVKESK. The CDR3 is CASSQLVGVNTEAFF. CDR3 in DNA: TGTGCCAGCAGCCAGTTGGTGGGTGTGAACACTGAAGCTTTCTTT.

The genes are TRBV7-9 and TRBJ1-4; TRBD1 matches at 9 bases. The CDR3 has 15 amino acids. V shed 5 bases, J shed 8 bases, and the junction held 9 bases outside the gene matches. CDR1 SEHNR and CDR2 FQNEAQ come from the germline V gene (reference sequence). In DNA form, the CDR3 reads TGTGCCAGCAGCCCCTGGACAGGGGTGGGAGAAAAACTGTTTTTT. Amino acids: CASSPWTGVGEKLFF.

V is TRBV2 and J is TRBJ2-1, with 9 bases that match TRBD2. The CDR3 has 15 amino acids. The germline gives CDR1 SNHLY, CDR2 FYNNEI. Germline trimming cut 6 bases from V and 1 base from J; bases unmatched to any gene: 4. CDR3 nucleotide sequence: TGTGCCAGCAGGACGCGGGGGGGGTCCTACAATGAGCAGTTCTTC. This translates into CASRTRGGSYNEQFF.

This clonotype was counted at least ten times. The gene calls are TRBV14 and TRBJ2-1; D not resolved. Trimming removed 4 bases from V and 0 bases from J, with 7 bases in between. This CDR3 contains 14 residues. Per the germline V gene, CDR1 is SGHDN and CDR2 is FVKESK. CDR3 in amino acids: CASSPKASYNEQFF. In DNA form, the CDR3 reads TGTGCCAGCAGCCCAAAAGCCTCCTACAATGAGCAGTTCTTC.

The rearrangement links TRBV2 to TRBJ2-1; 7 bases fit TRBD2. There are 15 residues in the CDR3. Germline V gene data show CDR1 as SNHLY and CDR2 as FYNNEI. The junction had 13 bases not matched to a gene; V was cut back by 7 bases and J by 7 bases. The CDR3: CASISFGGGGNEQFF. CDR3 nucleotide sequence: TGTGCCAGCATAAGCTTTGGCGGGGGAGGGAATGAGCAGTTCTTC.

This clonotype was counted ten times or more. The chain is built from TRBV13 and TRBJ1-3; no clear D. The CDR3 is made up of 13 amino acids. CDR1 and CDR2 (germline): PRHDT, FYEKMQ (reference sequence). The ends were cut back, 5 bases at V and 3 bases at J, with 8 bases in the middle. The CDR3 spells CASSPTSGNTIYF. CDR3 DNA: TGTGCCAGCAGCCCCACGAGTGGAAACACCATATATTTT.

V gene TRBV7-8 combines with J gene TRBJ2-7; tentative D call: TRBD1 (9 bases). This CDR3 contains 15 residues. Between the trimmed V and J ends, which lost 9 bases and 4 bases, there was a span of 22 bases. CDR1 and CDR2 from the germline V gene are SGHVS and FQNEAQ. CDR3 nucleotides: TGTGCCAGTAGTATAGCGGGGACAGGGCAATACGAGCAGTACTTC. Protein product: CASSIAGTGQYEQYF.

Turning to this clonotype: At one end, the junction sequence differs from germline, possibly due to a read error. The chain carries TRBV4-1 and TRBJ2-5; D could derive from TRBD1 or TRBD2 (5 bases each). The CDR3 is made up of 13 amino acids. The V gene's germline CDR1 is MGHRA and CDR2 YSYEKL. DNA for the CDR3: TGTGCCAGCAGTTTCACGGGGACAGAGACCCAGTACTTC. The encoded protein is CASSFTGTETQYF.

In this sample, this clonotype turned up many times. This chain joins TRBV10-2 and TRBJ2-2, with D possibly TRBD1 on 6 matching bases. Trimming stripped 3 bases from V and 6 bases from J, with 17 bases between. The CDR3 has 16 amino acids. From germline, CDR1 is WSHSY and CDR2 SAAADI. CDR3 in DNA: TGCGCCAGCAGTGACCTAATTACAGGGACGGCCGGGGAGCTGTTTTTT. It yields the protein CASSDLITGTAGELFF.

The CDR3 nucleotides are TGCAGTGCTACACCGGGACAGGGCCGTACCACCTCTGGGGCCAACGTCCTGACTTTC. It codes for CSATPGQGRTTSGANVLTF. The gene calls are TRBV20-1 and TRBJ2-6; 9 bases are a match to TRBD1. Germline lookup yields CDR1 DFQATT and CDR2 SNEGSKA (reference sequence). The CDR3 contains 19 residues. The trim removed 4 bases at V and 0 bases at J, leaving 13 bases unmatched.

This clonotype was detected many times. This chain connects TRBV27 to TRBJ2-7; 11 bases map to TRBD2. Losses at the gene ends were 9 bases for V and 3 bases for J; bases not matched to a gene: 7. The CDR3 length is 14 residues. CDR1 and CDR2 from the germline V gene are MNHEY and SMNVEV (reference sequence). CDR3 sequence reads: CASYGTSGRYEQYF. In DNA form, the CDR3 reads TGTGCCAGTTATGGGACTAGCGGCCGCTACGAGCAGTACTTC.

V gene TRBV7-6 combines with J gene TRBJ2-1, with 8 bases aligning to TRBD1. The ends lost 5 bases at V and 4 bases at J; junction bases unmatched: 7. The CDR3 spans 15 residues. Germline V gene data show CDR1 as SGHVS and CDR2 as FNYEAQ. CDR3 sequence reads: CASSDGTGPYNEQFF. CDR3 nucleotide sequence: TGTGCCAGCAGCGATGGGACAGGCCCTTACAATGAGCAGTTCTTC.

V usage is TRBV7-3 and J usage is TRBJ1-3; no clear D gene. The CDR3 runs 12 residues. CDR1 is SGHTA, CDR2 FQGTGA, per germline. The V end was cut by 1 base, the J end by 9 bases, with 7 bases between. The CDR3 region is CASSLIAGTIYF. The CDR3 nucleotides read TGTGCCAGCAGCTTAATCGCAGGCACCATATATTTT.